The 26 T cell receptor beta chains presented below share a single source sample, sequenced in a study of CD8+CD57+ T cells in acquired aplastic anemia. The template for TCR beta VDJ and CDR3 sequence profiling was genomic DNA. TCRdb reanalysed the reads using MiXCR and keeps one entry per CDR3 protein. The sample contains some 180,000 distinct CDR3 sequences, just over 45% of which appear only once. Sample: sorted CD4+, CD8+, or CD8+CD57+ T cells (not recorded which) from PBMCs. Source of these receptors: a human donor in good health.

The chain uses TRBV5-1 and TRBJ2-7; 9 bases agree with TRBD2. Germline loops: CDR1 SGHRS, CDR2 YFSETQ. CDR3 length: 14 residues. V lost 0 bases to trimming and J lost 3 bases; unmatched junction nucleotides: 1. The CDR3 DNA is TGCGCCAGCAGCTTGGGACTAGCGGTCTACGAGCAGTACTTC. It codes for CASSLGLAVYEQYF.

This clonotype was seen repeatedly, ten times or more. The chain links TRBV20-1 to TRBJ2-1; maybe TRBD2 (5 bases). The ends were cut back, 6 bases at V and 0 bases at J, with 18 bases in the middle. CDR1 and CDR2 from the germline V gene are DFQATT and SNEGSKA (reference sequence). This CDR3 region has 16 residues. The CDR3 DNA reads as TGCAGTGCCATTGTGCGGACGGAGGCCTCCTACAATGAGCAGTTCTTC. It specifies CSAIVRTEASYNEQFF.

This clonotype appeared many times. The chain uses TRBV12-3 or TRBV12-4 and TRBJ1-5, with TRBD1 matching 7 bases. The CDR3 has 15 residues. With V trimmed by 6 bases and J by 0 bases, 5 bases remained unmatched. CDR3 loop: CASRWGQNSNQPQHF. In nucleotides, the CDR3 is TGTGCCAGCAGATGGGGACAGAATAGCAATCAGCCCCAGCATTTT.

This clonotype has ten or more counts. The rearrangement joins TRBV20-1 to TRBJ2-1, with D uncertain. This CDR3 has 13 amino acids. Trimming stripped 6 bases from V and 8 bases from J, with 17 bases between. CDR1 is DFQATT and CDR2 is SNEGSKA in the germline V gene (reference sequence). CDR3 region: CSARSSPRDEQFF. The CDR3 nucleotides read TGCAGTGCCAGGTCAAGCCCCCGTGATGAGCAGTTCTTC.

This clonotype turned up a few times. The chain has TRBV28 and TRBJ2-7; D is uncertain. Trimming removed 2 bases from V and 3 bases from J, with 11 bases in between. The germline gives CDR1 MDHEN, CDR2 SYDVKM. This CDR3 is built from 14 residues. This CDR3 reads CASSLSMAVYEQYF. The CDR3, as DNA: TGTGCCAGCAGTTTAAGTATGGCAGTCTACGAGCAGTACTTC. Filled out from reference TRBV28 and TRBJ2-7, the complete variable domain reads DVKVTQSSRYLVKRTGEKVFLECVQDMDHENMFWYRQDPGLGLRLIYFSYDVKMKEKGDIPEGYSVSREKKERFSLILESASTNQTSMYLCASSLSMAVYEQYFGPGTRLTVT.

This clonotype showed up just a few times. A much bigger clone sits one base away, suggesting this may be a read error. The CDR3, as DNA: TGTGCCAGCAGCTTAGGCCGGAGGGAAGAGACCCAGTACTTC. This translates into CASSLGRREETQYF. V gene TRBV5-6 combines with J gene TRBJ2-5; D might be TRBD2 (6 bases). This CDR3 region has 14 residues. Per germline, CDR1 SGHDT and CDR2 YYEEEE. V lost 2 bases, J lost 3 bases, and 11 bases lay in between.

In this sample, this clonotype turned up a few times. V gene TRBV24-1 combines with J gene TRBJ1-3, with D hard to call. V lost 4 bases to trimming and J lost 4 bases, with 4 bases between them. CDR3 size: 12 residues. Germline V gene lookup returns CDR1 KGHDR and CDR2 SFDVKD. DNA of the CDR3: TGTGCCACCAGTGACTCCGGAAACACCATATATTTT. Translated, it gives CATSDSGNTIYF.

This chain uses TRBV28 with TRBJ2-1; TRBD1 aligns across 7 bases. With V trimmed by 6 bases and J by 6 bases, 14 bases remained unmatched. Looked up from germline, CDR1 is MDHEN and CDR2 is SYDVKM. CDR3 size: 16 residues. The CDR3 sequence: CASSPSWPGQINEQFF. DNA of the CDR3: TGTGCCAGCAGCCCCAGCTGGCCGGGACAGATCAATGAGCAGTTCTTC.

The V gene is TRBV25-1, the J gene TRBJ1-1, with D tentatively TRBD1 (5 bases). Per the germline V gene, CDR1 is MGHDK and CDR2 is SYGVNS. With 7 bases removed from V and 4 bases from J, the gap between germline ends came to 13 bases. The CDR3 spans 13 residues. For the CDR3, the DNA is TGTGCCAGCAACTGGGCAGGGAGCACTGAAGCTTTCTTT. Its protein product is CASNWAGSTEAFF.

In this sample, this clonotype turned up many times. V and J are TRBV11-2 and TRBJ1-5, with D unclear. Germline lookup yields CDR1 SGHAT and CDR2 FQNNGV. This CDR3 has 15 amino acids. Between the trimmed V and J ends, which lost 1 base and 7 bases, there was a span of 14 bases. The CDR3 DNA reads TGTGCCAGCAGCTTAGGAGGAAGGGAAGTCCAGCCCCAGCATTTT. This codes for CASSLGGREVQPQHF.

Details on this clonotype: Sequence at one end of the junction differs from germline and may be a read error. The chain joins TRBV7-9 to TRBJ1-2; 8 bases align to TRBD1. The CDR3 consists of 12 residues. The germline CDR1 and CDR2 sequences are SEHNR and FQNEAQ (reference sequence). CDR3 nucleotide sequence: TGTGCCAGCACCTTACAGGGGGGTAGCTACACCTTC. As protein: CASTLQGGSYTF.

The chain links TRBV20-1 to TRBJ2-3, with a weak D call TRBD2 (6 bases). The CDR3 is 17 amino acids. CDR1 is DFQATT and CDR2 is SNEGSKA in the germline V gene (reference sequence). The germline V and J ends were trimmed by 0 bases and 0 bases, with 16 bases remaining between them. The CDR3 bases are TGCAGTGCTAGAGATGGCCGGACTAACGGGAGCACAGATACGCAGTATTTT. Protein sequence: CSARDGRTNGSTDTQYF.

In its sample, this clonotype was seen once. Its ends do not fully match the called genes, so a read error is possible. CDR3 bases: TGTGCCAGCAGTCCCAATGGGGCTAGCGGGAGTTACAATGGGCAGTTCTTC. This codes for CASSPNGASGSYNGQFF. This chain links TRBV28 with TRBJ2-1, with 10 bases lining up with TRBD2. CDR1 is MDHEN, CDR2 SYDVKM, per germline. The CDR3 is made up of 17 amino acids.

This clonotype appeared once. The V call is TRBV24-1, the J call TRBJ1-4; a possible D gene is TRBD1 (5 bases). V lost 1 base and J lost 7, with 18 bases in between. The CDR3 spans 17 residues. Per the germline V gene, CDR1 is KGHDR and CDR2 is SFDVKD. The CDR3 loop reads CATSDFDGARGGEKLFF. Written as DNA, the CDR3 is TGTGCCACCAGTGATTTTGACGGGGCCAGAGGTGGTGAAAAACTGTTTTTT.

This clonotype was seen ten or more times. This CDR3 is CASSLQGTNTEAFF. The CDR3, as DNA: TGCGCCAGCAGCTTACAGGGAACGAACACTGAAGCTTTCTTT. This chain connects TRBV5-1 to TRBJ1-1; TRBD1 might be the D (6 bases). Germline V lookup: CDR1 SGHRS, CDR2 YFSETQ. This CDR3 is built from 14 residues. V lost 2 bases, J lost 1 base, and 9 bases lay in between.

CDR3 coding DNA: TGTGCCAGCAGCTTATTTGTATTCTTATGTGCTAACTATGGCTACACCTTC. Translation gives CASSLFVFLCANYGYTF. The chain combines TRBV11-1 with TRBJ1-2; D gene ambiguous. CDR1 and CDR2 from the germline V gene are SGHAT and FQDESV (reference sequence). The V gene lost 2 bases and the J gene lost 0 bases, with 16 bases spanning the gap. This CDR3 contains 17 residues.

This clonotype came up many times. V is TRBV20-1 and J is TRBJ2-7; TRBD2 matches 11 bases. The V segment lost 6 bases and the J segment 5 bases; nucleotides outside the gene matches: 12. The germline gives CDR1 DFQATT, CDR2 SNEGSKA (reference sequence). The CDR3 loop spans 15 amino acids. CDR3 bases: TGCAGTGCGAATAGCGGGAGGGCCATTTCCCACGAGCAGTACTTC. It translates to CSANSGRAISHEQYF.

This clonotype has only a few counts. The J gene is TRBJ1-6, the V gene TRBV19; TRBD1 matches at 10 bases. The CDR3 has 14 amino acids. CDR1 is LNHDA, CDR2 SQIVND, per germline (reference sequence). V was clipped by 7 bases and J by 8 bases; unmatched bases: 5. The CDR3 sequence is CASTDRGPDSPLHF. CDR3 sequence (DNA): TGTGCCAGTACTGACAGGGGGCCGGATTCACCCCTCCACTTT.

The sample holds one count of this clonotype. This chain links TRBV15 with TRBJ2-6, with a possible D match to TRBD2 (6 bases). The length of the CDR3 is 17 residues. Germline CDR1 and CDR2: LNHNV and YYDKDF (reference sequence). With 0 bases removed from V and 2 bases from J, the gap between germline ends came to 11 bases. This chain's CDR3 is CATSRDGGSTGANVLTF. CDR3 sequence (DNA): TGTGCCACCAGCAGAGATGGAGGGAGCACTGGGGCCAACGTCCTGACTTTC. The full variable domain, completed using reference TRBV15 and TRBJ2-6, is DAMVIQNPRYQVTQFGKPVTLSCSQTLNHNVMYWYQQKSSQAPKLLFHYYDKDFNNEADTPDNFQSRRPNTSFCFLDIRSPGLGDTAMYLCATSRDGGSTGANVLTFGAGSRLTVL.

This clonotype was recorded many times. This chain links TRBV7-6 with TRBJ1-6, with TRBD1 identical over 9 bases. The CDR3 spans 15 residues. Germline V lookup: CDR1 SGHVS, CDR2 FNYEAQ. J lost 7 bases, V lost 5 bases, and 6 bases had no gene match. The DNA of the CDR3 is TGTGCCAGCAGCCCTGAGACAGGGGGAAATTCACCCCTCCACTTT. This encodes CASSPETGGNSPLHF.

This clonotype was found many times. V usage is TRBV11-2 and J usage is TRBJ2-1; D possibly corresponds to TRBD2 (5 bases). There are 15 residues in the CDR3. The V gene's germline CDR1 is SGHAT and CDR2 FQNNGV. V was cut by 1 base and J by 7 bases, with 14 bases left in between. CDR3 in amino acids: CASSLVLLSGNEQFF. CDR3 in DNA: TGTGCCAGCAGCTTAGTCCTCCTCTCGGGAAATGAGCAGTTCTTC.

CDR3 amino acids: CSARVAGNSPLHF. In nucleotides, the CDR3 is TGCAGTGCGCGGGTTGCTGGTAATTCACCCCTCCACTTT. The chain couples TRBV20-1 to TRBJ1-6; D not certain. Germline V CDR1 and CDR2: DFQATT, SNEGSKA (reference sequence). CDR3 length equals 13 residues. Trimming stripped 6 bases from V and 6 bases from J, with 12 bases between.

This sequence joins TRBV7-9 and TRBJ2-5; TRBD1 aligns across 7 bases. This CDR3 comprises 15 residues. Losses at the gene ends were 5 bases for V and 2 bases for J; bases not matched to a gene: 8. Germline V gene lookup returns CDR1 SEHNR and CDR2 FQNEAQ (reference sequence). In DNA form, the CDR3 reads TGTGCCAGCAGCGACTCAGGGACAGTACAAGAGACCCAGTACTTC. This translates into CASSDSGTVQETQYF.

The chain employs TRBV7-3 and TRBJ2-3; no clear D. Germline CDR1 reads SGHTA; CDR2 reads FQGTGA. Trimming took off 8 bases at V and 3 bases at J, with 12 bases between the two ends. The CDR3 consists of 13 residues. The CDR3 DNA follows: TGTGCCAGCGCGTACAGCTCAACAGATACGCAGTATTTT. As protein: CASAYSSTDTQYF.

Only a few counts were recorded for this clonotype. The chain employs TRBV7-9 and TRBJ2-5; no reliable D call. Germline values: CDR1 SEHNR, CDR2 FQNEAQ (reference sequence). V was clipped by 3 bases and J by 3 bases, with 5 bases between them. This CDR3 comprises 12 residues. The CDR3 sequence: CASSLMEETQYF. Written as DNA, the CDR3 is TGTGCCAGCAGCTTGATGGAAGAGACCCAGTACTTC.

This chain joins TRBV19 and TRBJ2-5; maybe TRBD2 (5 bases). V was shortened by 6 bases and J by 4 bases, with 6 bases between the two germline ends. The CDR3 is made up of 11 amino acids. In germline, CDR1 is LNHDA, CDR2 SQIVND (reference sequence). DNA of the CDR3: TGTGCCAGTAGGGACTTAGAGACCCAGTACTTC. The encoded protein is CASRDLETQYF.